This TCR beta chain was captured by sequencing in a study of Ad26.COV2.S vaccination and SARS-CoV-2 variants. Study outcomes and limitations: Non-spike TCR breadth was similar in vaccine and placebo recipients.

The sample's treatment: around 19 received Ad26.COV2.S at low or high dose, single or two shots; about 5 received placebo; per-sample allocation not given. Sampling happened 63 days after the first vaccine or placebo injection. Sequenced by immunoSEQ multiplex PCR; TCRdb stores in-frame clones only, minus some. The sample yields 380,000 or so clones, 83% seen once. This clone was recorded once. Antigen unknown. The CDR3 is 11 amino acids. Germline V gene sequence: CDR1 MNHEY, CDR2 SMNVEV (reference sequence). V was shortened by 6 bases and J by 2 bases, with 2 bases between the two germline ends. This clonotype originated in a person aged 18-60 years who received the Ad26.COV2.S COVID-19 vaccine or a placebo. The rearrangement joins TRBV27 to TRBJ2-1, with D unresolved. The sample here was peripheral blood, taken in a trial of Ad26.COV2.S vaccine versus placebo. The CDR3 is CASRTYNEQFF. Written as DNA, the CDR3 is TGTGCCAGCAGAACCTACAATGAGCAGTTCTTC.